The 10 T cell receptor beta chains below were found in one sample sequenced in a study of siplizumab effects on memory and regulatory T cells. The data were produced by immunoSEQ multiplex PCR, yet TCRdb's version contains in-frame clones alone and is incomplete. The profile shows 100,000 or so clones, approximately 90% of them singletons. The sequencing input was Tregs sorted from blood. The receptors shown here come from a human donor in good health.

A remark on this clone: Germline is not matched at one junction end, which may reflect a read error. The gene calls are TRBV28 and TRBJ2-7, with D maybe TRBD1 (5 bases). The CDR3 runs 11 residues. CDR1 is MDHEN, CDR2 SYDVKM, per germline. CDR3 loop: CASSFRQHHNF. The DNA of the CDR3 is TGTGCCAGCAGTTTTCGACAGCACCACAACTTC.

The chain employs TRBV11-2 and TRBJ2-3; D unresolved. CDR1 and CDR2 from the germline V gene are SGHAT and FQNNGV. This CDR3 has 12 amino acids. Trimming cost V 3 bases and J 4 bases, with 5 bases left between them. The CDR3 region has the DNA TGTGCCAGCAGCTTTAATTCAGATACGCAGTATTTT. This gives the protein CASSFNSDTQYF.

The V call is TRBV4-1, the J call TRBJ2-1, with D perhaps TRBD2 (7 bases). CDR3 length: 15 residues. Germline V gives CDR1 MGHRA, CDR2 YSYEKL. V was cut by 6 bases and J by 0 bases, with 12 bases left in between. The DNA for the CDR3 is TGCGCCAGCAGGGGGGGGCGGGGCTCCTACAATGAGCAGTTCTTC. Translation: CASRGGRGSYNEQFF.

CDR3 sequence reads: CASSTTFGTGGNEQFF. The CDR3 bases are TGTGCCAGTAGTACCACCTTCGGGACAGGGGGCAATGAGCAGTTCTTC. The rearrangement uses TRBV19 and TRBJ2-1; 11 positions match TRBD1. This CDR3 has 16 residues. V lost 4 bases to trimming and J lost 6 bases; unmatched junction nucleotides: 8. The germline V gene encodes CDR1 LNHDA and CDR2 SQIVND (reference sequence).

This sequence joins TRBV19 and TRBJ1-2; D is uncertain. Trimming shortened V by 7 bases and J by 3 bases, and 6 bases separated the two germline ends. Germline CDR1 is LNHDA and CDR2 is SQIVND (reference sequence). The CDR3 covers 11 residues. This chain's CDR3 is CASMQDYGYTF. CDR3 nucleotide sequence: TGTGCCAGTATGCAGGACTATGGCTACACCTTC.

The chain carries TRBV29-1 and TRBJ2-7, with TRBD2 as a possible D gene (6 bases). The germline CDR1 and CDR2 sequences are SQVTM and ANQGSEA. V was cut by 0 bases and J by 5 bases, with 8 bases left in between. This CDR3 has 12 amino acids. The CDR3 here is CSVEEGGDEQYF. CDR3 DNA sequence: TGCAGCGTTGAAGAGGGCGGGGACGAGCAGTACTTC.

The rearrangement uses TRBV9 and TRBJ2-7; TRBD2 aligns across 11 bases. V was pared by 4 bases and J by 5 bases, with 14 bases of the junction left unmatched. Germline V gene lookup returns CDR1 SGDLS and CDR2 YYNGEE. CDR3 length equals 17 residues. CDR3 amino acids: CASSPRGGLAGSNEQYF. The DNA for the CDR3 is TGTGCCAGCAGCCCTAGGGGAGGACTAGCGGGTAGCAACGAGCAGTACTTC.

The chain has TRBV6-6 and TRBJ2-7, with D possibly TRBD1 on 6 matching bases. The CDR3 is 14 residues long. Trimming shortened V by 5 bases and J by 4 bases, and 15 bases separated the two germline ends. Germline CDR1 is MNHNY and CDR2 is SVGAGI (reference sequence). The CDR3: CASSSPGGGYEQYF. The DNA for the CDR3 is TGTGCCAGCAGTAGTCCTGGGGGCGGGTACGAGCAGTACTTC.

This clone was detected only a few times. CDR3 sequence: CASSFRGEVYEQYF. CDR3 sequence (DNA): TGTGCCAGCAGCTTCCGAGGGGAGGTCTACGAGCAGTACTTC. The chain has TRBV7-9 and TRBJ2-7; D possibly corresponds to TRBD2 (6 bases). The CDR3 sequence is 14 residues long. CDR1 is SEHNR and CDR2 is FQNEAQ in the germline V gene (reference sequence). V lost 3 bases and J 3 bases, leaving 12 bases between the germline ends.

The chain joins TRBV9 to TRBJ1-2; TRBD1 might be the D (5 bases). Trimming left V 3 bases short and J 7 bases short, with 25 bases between. The CDR3 extends over 17 amino acids. Germline V gene sequence: CDR1 SGDLS, CDR2 YYNGEE. This chain's CDR3 is CASSGILGVYGRGGYTF. The CDR3 coding sequence is TGTGCCAGCAGCGGGATCTTAGGGGTATATGGGCGCGGTGGCTACACCTTC.